Listed here is a single T cell receptor (beta chain). What it recognizes is unknown. The germline CDR1 and CDR2 sequences are DFQATT and SNEGSKA (reference sequence). V lost 1 base, J lost 7 bases, and 16 bases lay in between. The CDR3 length is 15 residues. This record belongs to a study of T-cell reconstitution after alpha-beta-depleted transplantation in children. Whole-study results and caveats: After transplant, at about two months, alpha-beta T cells were reportedly derived from several hundred expanded graft clones.

Unique molecular identifiers were used to barcode this TCRbeta library. TCRdb fed the PCR reads into MiXCR, producing one record per CDR3 protein. Counted here are 45,000 to 60,000 distinct CDR3 sequences, about 50% occurring once; the ten biggest clones make up around two fifths. This specimen consisted of peripheral blood, obtained before TCRalphabeta/CD19-depleted stem cell transplant. This sequence joins TRBV20-1 and TRBJ2-2; D not resolved. This TCR derives from a boy under two years old with SCID, due to receive a stem cell transplant. CDR3 bases: TGCAGTGCTAGAGGTGGTGGTAATGAAGTCGGGGAGCTGTTTTTT. Translated: CSARGGGNEVGELFF.